A single sample gave rise to the 26 T cell receptor beta chains below, sequenced in a study of T cell responses to AZD1222 COVID-19 vaccine. Method: immunoSEQ multiplex PCR; TCRdb's copy keeps in-frame clones and lacks some. The table has 72,000 or so clones, about nine tenths seen once; the top ten hold around 30%. Sample: peripheral blood, taken 28 days after the second AZD1222 dose. Every receptor here comes from an adult who received the AZD1222 COVID-19 vaccine.

The V call is TRBV2, the J call TRBJ1-4; D is ambiguous. The germline V gene encodes CDR1 SNHLY and CDR2 FYNNEI. This CDR3 has 11 residues. V was pared by 8 bases and J by 10 bases, with 11 bases between. The CDR3 loop reads CASDGPGKLFF. CDR3 DNA: TGTGCCAGCGATGGACCGGGAAAACTGTTTTTT. Complete variable domain (other parts from reference TRBV2 and TRBJ1-4): EPEVTQTPSHQVTQMGQEVILRCVPISNHLYFYWYRQILGQKVEFLVSFYNNEISEKSEIFDDQFSVERPDGSNFTLKIRSTKLEDSAMYFCASDGPGKLFFGSGTQLSVL.

This clone has a handful of counts. This chain joins TRBV9 and TRBJ1-4; D may be TRBD1 (5 bases). CDR1 and CDR2 from the germline V gene are SGDLS and YYNGEE. Trimming cost V 4 bases and J 8 bases, with 18 bases left between them. CDR3 length equals 15 residues. In DNA form, the CDR3 reads TGTGCCAGCAGCCCCAGGGCGGGTACAACCGAAAAACTGTTTTTT. Translating it yields CASSPRAGTTEKLFF.

The chain carries TRBV4-1 and TRBJ2-7, with D maybe TRBD2 (5 bases). The CDR3 is 14 amino acids. Trimming cost V 0 bases and J 7 bases, with 13 bases left between them. CDR1 and CDR2 from the germline V gene are MGHRA and YSYEKL. The chain's CDR3 is CASSQDRTGWEQYF. In nucleotides, the CDR3 is TGCGCCAGCAGCCAAGATAGGACTGGTTGGGAGCAGTACTTC.

The table lists this clone with a count of one. The chain is built from TRBV24-1 and TRBJ2-6; weak D call: TRBD1 (5 bases). This CDR3 comprises 16 residues. Looked up from germline, CDR1 is KGHDR and CDR2 is SFDVKD. The V end lost 3 bases, the J end lost 2 bases, and 10 bases lay between the germline ends. As DNA, the CDR3 is TGTGCCACCAGTGATGAAGGGGCTACTGGGGCCAACGTCCTGACTTTC. Its protein product is CATSDEGATGANVLTF.

The chain couples TRBV24-1 to TRBJ2-1, with unresolved D. Germline loops: CDR1 KGHDR, CDR2 SFDVKD. The CDR3 has 14 residues. V was pared by 6 bases and J by 0 bases, with 8 bases between. The CDR3 loop is CATSSGSSYNEQFF. For the CDR3, the DNA is TGTGCCACCAGTTCCGGAAGCTCCTACAATGAGCAGTTCTTC.

This chain joins TRBV11-3 and TRBJ2-1; TRBD1 matches 9 bases. Looked up from germline, CDR1 is SGHNT and CDR2 is YENEEA. With 5 bases clipped from V and 4 bases from J, the junction kept 3 bases outside the gene matches. The CDR3 extends over 14 amino acids. CDR3 in amino acids: CASSIGQGYNEQFF. In DNA, the CDR3 is TGTGCCAGCAGCATAGGACAGGGGTACAATGAGCAGTTCTTC.

The chain has TRBV30 and TRBJ2-5, with TRBD2 matching over 9 bases. V was clipped by 1 base and J by 4 bases; unmatched bases: 7. The CDR3 has 15 residues. CDR1 is GTSNPN, CDR2 SVGIG, per germline (reference sequence). CDR3 region: CAWSGGTSLGETQYF. CDR3 coding DNA: TGTGCCTGGAGTGGGGGGACTAGCCTGGGAGAGACCCAGTACTTC.

The CDR3 loop is CATRVVGTEAFF. For the CDR3, the DNA is TGTGCCACCCGGGTAGTAGGCACTGAAGCTTTCTTT. The genes are TRBV28 and TRBJ1-1; D remains ambiguous. The CDR3 covers 12 residues. The germline V gene has CDR1 MDHEN and CDR2 SYDVKM. The ends were cut back, 10 bases at V and 4 bases at J, with 13 bases in the middle.

The V call is TRBV11-2, the J call TRBJ2-2, with 7 bases fitting TRBD2. Unmatched junction bases numbered 6, after V lost 6 bases and J lost 5 bases. This CDR3 comprises 14 residues. The germline V gene has CDR1 SGHAT and CDR2 FQNNGV. The CDR3 nucleotides read TGTGCCAGCAGATTTCTAGCGGAGACCGGGGAGCTGTTTTTT. It codes for CASRFLAETGELFF.

V is TRBV20-1 and J is TRBJ2-2; 9 nucleotides line up with TRBD1. The CDR3 totals 14 residues. The V gene end was trimmed by 3 bases and the J gene end by 4 bases; junction bases not matched to a gene: 3. The V gene's germline CDR1 is DFQATT and CDR2 SNEGSKA (reference sequence). CDR3 residues: CSASGTGPTGELFF. The CDR3 DNA is TGCAGTGCTAGTGGGACAGGGCCCACCGGGGAGCTGTTTTTT.

V usage is TRBV5-1 and J usage is TRBJ2-7; no clear D gene. Germline-derived CDR1 and CDR2 are SGHRS and YFSETQ. V was shortened by 4 bases and J by 0 bases, with 14 bases between the two germline ends. This CDR3 contains 15 residues. The CDR3 reads CASSRSLTDSYEQYF. The CDR3 DNA sequence: TGCGCCAGCAGCAGGTCCCTAACCGACTCCTACGAGCAGTACTTC.

The chain carries TRBV19 and TRBJ2-7; 11 bases match TRBD1. V was clipped by 5 bases and J by 6 bases; unmatched bases: 12. The germline V gene has CDR1 LNHDA and CDR2 SQIVND (reference sequence). The CDR3 sequence is 16 residues long. The CDR3 bases are TGTGCCAGTAGTTCGCCTCCGGGACAGGGGGTCCGCGAGCAGTACTTC. Protein: CASSSPPGQGVREQYF.

This sequence joins TRBV7-9 and TRBJ2-7; D remains unclear. This CDR3 spans 13 amino acids. V gave up 5 bases and J gave up 5 bases, with 13 bases separating them. Germline V gene data show CDR1 as SEHNR and CDR2 as FQNEAQ (reference sequence). The CDR3 region is CASSLLISDEQYF. The CDR3 DNA sequence: TGTGCCAGCAGCCTCTTGATATCCGACGAGCAGTACTTC.

The chain is built from TRBV3-1 (or the pseudogene TRBV3-2) and TRBJ2-5; 7 bases fit TRBD2. This CDR3 has 16 amino acids. Losses at the gene ends were 1 base for V and 6 bases for J; bases not matched to a gene: 11. Germline-derived CDR1 and CDR2 are LGHDT and YNNKEL (reference sequence). The CDR3 protein is CASSQAQAGSGKTQYF. The CDR3 DNA reads as TGTGCCAGCAGCCAAGCCCAGGCGGGGAGCGGGAAGACCCAGTACTTC.

The chain couples TRBV28 to TRBJ1-3, with 9 nucleotides matching TRBD1. The trim removed 2 bases at V and 3 bases at J, leaving 5 bases unmatched. The CDR3 length is 16 residues. In germline, CDR1 is MDHEN, CDR2 SYDVKM. DNA for the CDR3: TGTGCCAGCAGTTTAAGGACAGGGGTGATTGGAAACACCATATATTTT. Translation: CASSLRTGVIGNTIYF.

The genes are TRBV5-5 and TRBJ2-7; 7 bases are shared with TRBD1. CDR3 length: 14 amino acids. V dropped 5 bases and J dropped 0; count of bases not matched to a gene: 5. The germline gives CDR1 SGHKS, CDR2 YYEKEE (reference sequence). The CDR3, as DNA: TGTGCCAGCAGATCTCGACAGGGCTCCTACGAGCAGTACTTC. Amino acids: CASRSRQGSYEQYF.

The chain couples TRBV10-2 to TRBJ1-2; no clear D gene. V gave up 5 bases and J gave up 3 bases, with 16 bases separating them. Per the germline V gene, CDR1 is WSHSY and CDR2 is SAAADI. The CDR3 contains 15 residues. CDR3 sequence: CASSSQAPQYYGYTF. The CDR3 bases are TGCGCCAGCAGTTCTCAGGCGCCGCAATACTATGGCTACACCTTC.

This clone was seen a single time. The genes are TRBV7-3 and TRBJ2-1; 10 bases agree with TRBD2. Germline CDR1 and CDR2: SGHTA and FQGTGA. The CDR3 covers 13 residues. After removal of 8 bases from V and 9 bases from J, the junction contained 7 bases not matched to a gene. This chain's CDR3 is CASSGLARSEQFF. As DNA, the CDR3 is TGTGCCAGCTCGGGACTAGCGAGAAGTGAGCAGTTCTTC. The complete variable domain, with remaining parts taken from reference TRBV7-3 and TRBJ2-1, reads GAGVSQTPSNKVTEKGKYVELRCDPISGHTALYWYRQSLGQGPEFLIYFQGTGAADDSGLPNDRFFAVRPEGSVSTLKIQRTERGDSAVYLCASSGLARSEQFFGPGTRLTVL.

The chain employs TRBV7-3 and TRBJ2-2; 8 nucleotides line up with TRBD1. V was pared by 4 bases and J by 7 bases, with 5 bases of the junction left unmatched. CDR1 SGHTA and CDR2 FQGTGA come from the germline V gene. This CDR3 is built from 14 residues. The CDR3 DNA follows: TGTGCCAGCAGCTCTCAGGGGGCTGGCGGGGAGCTGTTTTTT. It codes for CASSSQGAGGELFF.

The chain is built from TRBV28 and TRBJ1-6; D is possibly TRBD1 (5 bases). CDR1 and CDR2 (germline): MDHEN, SYDVKM. The CDR3 sequence is 14 residues long. Trimming left V 7 bases short and J 7 bases short, with 14 bases between. DNA for the CDR3: TGTGCCAGCAACCCCAGGGCCGAAAATTCACCCCTCCACTTT. It translates to CASNPRAENSPLHF.

The chain employs TRBV5-1 and TRBJ2-2; the match to TRBD1 covers 8 bases. The CDR3 covers 15 residues. The ends lost 4 bases at V and 5 bases at J; junction bases unmatched: 7. Germline V gene sequence: CDR1 SGHRS, CDR2 YFSETQ. The CDR3 coding sequence is TGCGCCAGCAGCACCGGACAGGGAGGAACCGGGGAGCTGTTTTTT. Residues: CASSTGQGGTGELFF.

This chain connects TRBV4-1 to TRBJ1-5; D unclear. Germline CDR1 reads MGHRA; CDR2 reads YSYEKL. Deletions cut 1 base from V and 0 bases from J, with 13 bases between. The CDR3 contains 17 residues. In DNA form, the CDR3 reads TGCGCCAGCAGCCAAGGAAGCCAGAGGGATAGCAATCAGCCCCAGCATTTT. It codes for CASSQGSQRDSNQPQHF.

This chain uses TRBV11-3 with TRBJ1-2; D ambiguous. Germline V gives CDR1 SGHNT, CDR2 YENEEA. The CDR3 spans 17 residues. V dropped 2 bases and J dropped 0 bases, with 16 bases sitting between them. The CDR3, as DNA: TGTGCCAGCAGCTTACAGCCCGGCGGCAGCCCTAACTATGGCTACACCTTC. It specifies CASSLQPGGSPNYGYTF.

The chain is built from TRBV6-5 and TRBJ1-6; 8 nucleotides match TRBD1. Trimming at V came to 0 bases and at J to 9 bases, leaving 7 bases not matched to a gene. Germline V CDR1 and CDR2: MNHEY, SVGAGI. The CDR3 totals 16 residues. CDR3 nucleotide sequence: TGTGCCAGCAGTTACTCCTCGGACAGGGTCGGTTCACCCCTCCACTTT. Encoded protein: CASSYSSDRVGSPLHF.

This clone was seen once. The gene calls are TRBV9 and TRBJ2-1; D not resolved. V was shortened by 7 bases and J by 6 bases, with 14 bases between the two germline ends. This CDR3 is 13 amino acids long. Per germline, CDR1 SGDLS and CDR2 YYNGEE. The CDR3 coding sequence is TGTGCCAGCGGAAGGGTCGCCTCCAATGAGCAGTTCTTC. Its protein is CASGRVASNEQFF.

The genes are TRBV6-5 and TRBJ1-5, with D unclear. The CDR3 runs 13 residues. The V gene's germline CDR1 is MNHEY and CDR2 SVGAGI. V gave up 6 bases and J gave up 5 bases, with 11 bases separating them. The CDR3 coding sequence is TGTGCCAGCAGCCAACAGTCTCATCAGCCCCAGCATTTT. It yields the protein CASSQQSHQPQHF.